This TCR beta chain was documented in a study of T cells in Graves' hyperthyroidism and ophthalmopathy. Looking at the study overall: Peripheral blood specimens were obtained at initial diagnosis, prior to any treatment.

This clonotype was seen repeatedly, ten times or more. Its antigen is as yet unknown. With 2 bases removed from V and 8 bases from J, the gap between germline ends came to 7 bases. This CDR3 contains 11 residues. Germline assignment: CDR1 DFQATT and CDR2 SNEGSKA (reference sequence). Study results and caveats: Ophthalmopathy prediction by the model preceded onset by a median roughly 6 months.

Diagnostic decisions used clinical symptoms, serum thyroxine and TRAb, thyroid ultrasound and orbital computed tomography. Authors of the study amplified TCR beta CDR3 regions from RNA transcripts. With the HTBI primer set, the TCR CDR3 went through a first round of RT-PCR. Each CDR3 protein gets one entry after TCRdb re-called the multiplex PCR reads with MiXCR. Of 750,000 to 950,000 distinct CDR3 sequences in the sample, roughly 40% are singletons; the top ten hold 7% to 10%. This sequence joins TRBV20-1 and TRBJ1-3, with D perhaps TRBD1 (6 bases). Input material: blood. The clonotype was recovered from a man aged 18 to 30 with Graves' hyperthyroidism. CDR3 DNA: TGCAGTGCTAGACAGGGGTACACCATATATTTT. Translated, it gives CSARQGYTIYF.